Below, 27 T cell receptor beta chains from the same sample are listed, as sequenced in a study of blood T cell repertoires in COVID-19. TCRdb's table, derived via immunoSEQ multiplex PCR, lists solely in-frame clones and lacks some. The sample consists of 130,000 to 150,000 clones, more than 75% of them appearing once. Sequencing was carried out using PBMCs or T cells enriched from blood (not recorded which). All receptors come from a man in his 60s who had recovered from COVID-19.

The rearrangement uses TRBV3-1 (or the pseudogene TRBV3-2) and TRBJ1-3; 7 bases are shared with TRBD1. This CDR3 spans 14 amino acids. J lost 2 bases, V lost 4 bases, and 2 bases had no gene match. The germline V gene has CDR1 LGHDT and CDR2 YNNKEL (reference sequence). DNA for the CDR3: TGTGCCAGCAGCCCTACAGGGGCTGGAAACACCATATATTTT. Its translation is CASSPTGAGNTIYF.

The chain is built from TRBV28 and TRBJ1-1; no definite D call. This CDR3 is 14 amino acids long. Trimming removed 4 bases at V and 3 bases at J, with 12 bases between. CDR1 and CDR2 (germline): MDHEN, SYDVKM. The CDR3, as DNA: TGTGCCAGCAGTTACCCTTCGGCGGACACTGAAGCTTTCTTT. Its protein is CASSYPSADTEAFF.

This chain uses TRBV6-5 with TRBJ2-3, with 9 bases matching TRBD2. Germline lookup yields CDR1 MNHEY and CDR2 SVGAGI. V lost 7 bases to trimming and J lost 2 bases; unmatched junction nucleotides: 7. CDR3 length: 15 residues. The CDR3 here is CASNSGTSSTDTQYF. The CDR3, as DNA: TGTGCCAGCAACTCCGGGACTAGCTCCACAGATACGCAGTATTTT.

The V call is TRBV5-5, the J call TRBJ2-7, with TRBD1 matching over 7 bases. Germline lookup yields CDR1 SGHKS and CDR2 YYEKEE (reference sequence). Losses at the gene ends were 1 base for V and 3 bases for J; bases not matched to a gene: 7. The CDR3 totals 15 residues. CDR3 coding DNA: TGTGCCAGCAGCTTGACAGGGGAATTTGACTACGAGCAGTACTTC. Translating gives CASSLTGEFDYEQYF.

This clone was seen only once. This rearrangement joins TRBV19 to TRBJ1-5; TRBD1 might be the D (5 bases). This CDR3 region has 15 residues. CDR1 is LNHDA and CDR2 is SQIVND in the germline V gene (reference sequence). V shed 7 bases and J shed 4 bases, with 17 bases lying between them. The CDR3 nucleotides are TGTGCCAGTACTATCACTCAGGGTTTTAATCAGCCCCAGCATTTT. Residues: CASTITQGFNQPQHF.

V gene TRBV2 combines with J gene TRBJ2-7, with D possibly matching TRBD1 (5 bases). Trimming removed 2 bases at V and 3 bases at J, with 11 bases between. The CDR3 loop spans 14 amino acids. CDR1 and CDR2 from the germline V gene are SNHLY and FYNNEI. The CDR3 spells CASSESLGVYEQYF. CDR3 in DNA: TGTGCCAGCAGTGAAAGTTTAGGGGTCTACGAGCAGTACTTC. Looking up the rest from reference TRBV2 and TRBJ2-7 gives the full variable domain: EPEVTQTPSHQVTQMGQEVILRCVPISNHLYFYWYRQILGQKVEFLVSFYNNEISEKSEIFDDQFSVERPDGSNFTLKIRSTKLEDSAMYFCASSESLGVYEQYFGPGTRLTVT.

The chain has TRBV6-5 and TRBJ2-7; 7 nucleotides line up with TRBD1. With 6 bases clipped from V and 1 base from J, the junction kept 6 bases outside the gene matches. Looked up from germline, CDR1 is MNHEY and CDR2 is SVGAGI. The CDR3 spans 14 residues. CDR3: CASRRQGRSYEQYF. CDR3 DNA: TGTGCCAGCAGACGACAGGGTCGTTCCTACGAGCAGTACTTC.

The chain uses TRBV11-2 and TRBJ2-1, with a weak D call TRBD2 (5 bases). Deletions cut 3 bases from V and 0 bases from J, with 18 bases between. This CDR3 comprises 18 residues. Germline V CDR1 and CDR2: SGHAT, FQNNGV. The DNA for the CDR3 is TGTGCCAGCAGCTTGACTACGGACGGATTCCGCTCCTACAATGAGCAGTTCTTC. Translation gives CASSLTTDGFRSYNEQFF.

This clone showed up just once. The chain carries TRBV2 and TRBJ1-6, with 10 bases identical to TRBD1. CDR1 and CDR2 from the germline V gene are SNHLY and FYNNEI. This CDR3 region has 16 residues. The J segment lost 9 bases and the V segment lost 2 bases, leaving 7 bases of the junction unmatched. The CDR3 DNA follows: TGTGCCAGCAGTGAAAGGACAGGGGGTGGTAGTTCACCCCTCCACTTT. This encodes CASSERTGGGSSPLHF.

J is TRBJ2-7 and V is TRBV18; D call uncertain. CDR3 length equals 12 residues. Looked up from germline, CDR1 is KGHSH and CDR2 is LQKENI. Trimming shortened V by 5 bases and J by 2 bases, and 7 bases separated the two germline ends. CDR3 region: CASSEWPYEQYF. The DNA for the CDR3 is TGTGCCAGCTCAGAATGGCCCTACGAGCAGTACTTC.

This clone was observed a few times. V gene TRBV29-1 combines with J gene TRBJ1-5; D is ambiguous. V was pared by 4 bases and J by 1 base, with 8 bases between. CDR1 and CDR2 (germline): SQVTM, ANQGSEA. The CDR3 totals 13 residues. The CDR3 nucleotides read TGCAGCGTTGGCCTCGGGAGCAATCAGCCCCAGCATTTT. This encodes CSVGLGSNQPQHF. The variable domain in full, with the rest retrieved from reference TRBV29-1 and TRBJ1-5, is SAVISQKPSRDICQRGTSLTIQCQVDSQVTMMFWYRQQPGQSLTLIATANQGSEATYESGFVIDKFPISRPNLTFSTLTVSNMSPEDSSIYLCSVGLGSNQPQHFGDGTRLSIL.

The chain links TRBV11-2 to TRBJ2-1; the D is unclear. Trimming took 0 bases from V and 4 from J, leaving 16 bases between them. In germline, CDR1 is SGHAT, CDR2 FQNNGV. This CDR3 contains 17 residues. Here the CDR3 DNA reads TGTGCCAGCAGCTTAGAATCCCACAGCTGGGCTTACAATGAGCAGTTCTTC. It encodes CASSLESHSWAYNEQFF.

The V call is TRBV9, the J call TRBJ1-1, with unresolved D. Looked up from germline, CDR1 is SGDLS and CDR2 is YYNGEE. V lost 0 bases and J lost 4, with 10 bases in between. The CDR3 is 14 residues long. CDR3 amino acids: CASSVARSGTEAFF. CDR3 DNA sequence: TGTGCCAGCAGCGTAGCCCGGTCGGGCACTGAAGCTTTCTTT.

The rearrangement links TRBV7-9 to TRBJ2-7; possibly TRBD2 for D (7 bases). The germline gives CDR1 SEHNR, CDR2 FQNEAQ (reference sequence). The ends were cut back, 1 base at V and 7 bases at J, with 14 bases in the middle. The CDR3 sequence is 14 residues long. DNA of the CDR3: TGTGCCAGCAGCTTAGGCGGGGGCGACGGGGAGCAGTACTTC. This codes for CASSLGGGDGEQYF.

The chain employs TRBV7-8 and TRBJ1-1, with a tentative D call TRBD1 (5 bases). The CDR3 loop spans 15 amino acids. Trimming left V 1 base short and J 3 bases short, with 12 bases between. CDR1 and CDR2 from the germline V gene are SGHVS and FQNEAQ. CDR3 nucleotide sequence: TGTGCCAGCAGCTTAGATGGGGCGGTGGACACTGAAGCTTTCTTT. It is translated as CASSLDGAVDTEAFF.

The chain joins TRBV5-4 to TRBJ1-1, with TRBD1 identical over 7 bases. The germline V gene encodes CDR1 SGHNT and CDR2 YYREEE (reference sequence). The CDR3 has 12 residues. J lost 7 bases, V lost 0 bases, and 0 bases had no gene match. Here the CDR3 reads CASSLGQGEAFF. CDR3 sequence (DNA): TGTGCCAGCAGCTTGGGACAGGGTGAAGCTTTCTTT.

The V call is TRBV19, the J call TRBJ1-4; D ambiguous. V was shortened by 4 bases and J by 7 bases, with 13 bases between the two germline ends. CDR1 is LNHDA, CDR2 SQIVND, per germline (reference sequence). The CDR3 spans 14 residues. Here the CDR3 DNA reads TGTGCCAGTAGTAAGTCCGGGTTGGGTGAAAAACTGTTTTTT. It codes for CASSKSGLGEKLFF.

The chain is built from TRBV27 and TRBJ1-4, with D maybe TRBD1 (6 bases). Trimming cost V 0 bases and J 7 bases, with 18 bases left between them. Germline CDR1 reads MNHEY; CDR2 reads SMNVEV (reference sequence). This CDR3 has 17 amino acids. The CDR3 here is CASSLSGLTGQIEKLFF. CDR3 nucleotides: TGTGCCAGCAGTTTATCGGGTTTGACAGGACAAATTGAAAAACTGTTTTTT. The whole variable domain, remainder taken from reference TRBV27 and TRBJ1-4, is EAQVTQNPRYLITVTGKKLTVTCSQNMNHEYMSWYRQDPGLGLRQIYYSMNVEVTDKGDVPEGYKVSRKEKRNFPLILESPSPNQTSLYFCASSLSGLTGQIEKLFFGSGTQLSVL.

V gene TRBV21-1 combines with J gene TRBJ1-4; the D call TRBD1 from the table was never checked on the DNA. TRBV21-1 is deemed a pseudogene. The CDR3 length is 15 residues. CDR3 sequence reads: CASSTEQGPNEKLFF. The CDR3 DNA follows: TGTGCCAGCAGCACAGAACAGGGTCCTAATGAAAAACTGTTTTTT.

The chain has TRBV18 and TRBJ1-5; 8 bases align to TRBD1. The CDR3 length is 16 residues. The V segment lost 4 bases and the J segment 7 bases; nucleotides outside the gene matches: 12. CDR1 is KGHSH and CDR2 is LQKENI in the germline V gene. The CDR3 region is CASSQGGTGGEQPQHF. CDR3 DNA: TGTGCCAGCTCACAAGGTGGTACAGGGGGTGAACAGCCCCAGCATTTT.

The chain joins TRBV7-6 to TRBJ2-5; D call uncertain. V lost 0 bases to trimming and J lost 10 bases, with 6 bases between them. Germline CDR1 reads SGHVS; CDR2 reads FNYEAQ. The CDR3 is made up of 11 amino acids. CDR3 sequence reads: CASSLAADQYF. The CDR3 DNA sequence: TGTGCCAGCAGCTTAGCTGCGGACCAGTACTTC.

Written as DNA, the CDR3 is TGTGCCAGTTCGGACAGAGGGTATGGCTACACCTTC. It codes for CASSDRGYGYTF. The chain carries TRBV19 and TRBJ1-2; possible D gene TRBD1, 6 bases. CDR1 LNHDA and CDR2 SQIVND come from the germline V gene (reference sequence). This CDR3 has 12 residues. Trimming removed 8 bases at V and 5 bases at J, with 12 bases between.

The chain recombines TRBV6-5 with TRBJ1-2; TRBD1 matches 7 bases. The CDR3 is made up of 14 amino acids. Germline trimming cut 6 bases from V and 4 bases from J; bases unmatched to any gene: 8. The germline V gene encodes CDR1 MNHEY and CDR2 SVGAGI. CDR3 in DNA: TGTGCCAGCAGCAACTCGGGACAGATCTATGGCTACACCTTC. Translated: CASSNSGQIYGYTF.

This clone was seen just once. This chain links TRBV25-1 with TRBJ1-1; D is perhaps TRBD1 (5 bases). Looked up from germline, CDR1 is MGHDK and CDR2 is SYGVNS. Trimming cost V 6 bases and J 0 bases, with 11 bases left between them. CDR3 length: 14 residues. This CDR3 is CASSLDSVNTEAFF. CDR3 DNA: TGTGCCAGCAGCCTAGACAGCGTGAACACTGAAGCTTTCTTT.

V is TRBV28 and J is TRBJ2-3; D ambiguous. CDR1 and CDR2 (germline): MDHEN, SYDVKM. Between the trimmed V and J ends, which lost 6 bases and 0 bases, there was a span of 7 bases. This CDR3 spans 13 amino acids. CDR3 in amino acids: CASRLPSTDTQYF. CDR3 sequence (DNA): TGTGCCAGCAGGCTACCCAGCACAGATACGCAGTATTTT.

This clone was picked up one time. This chain joins TRBV28 and TRBJ2-7; TRBD1 is a possible D gene (6 bases). The V and J ends lost 5 bases and 3 bases respectively, with 17 bases between them. The length of the CDR3 is 15 residues. The germline V gene has CDR1 MDHEN and CDR2 SYDVKM. The CDR3 region has the DNA TGTGCCAGCAGTGCCTCAGGGGTTCAGAGCTACGAGCAGTACTTC. This sequence encodes CASSASGVQSYEQYF.

This chain uses TRBV11-2 with TRBJ2-1; 8 nucleotides agree with TRBD2. Germline V gene sequence: CDR1 SGHAT, CDR2 FQNNGV. V was clipped by 5 bases and J by 10 bases; unmatched bases: 16. The CDR3 sequence is 16 residues long. Here the CDR3 reads CASSTPGLEGQIEQFF. The CDR3 coding sequence is TGTGCCAGCAGCACACCGGGACTAGAGGGCCAAATAGAGCAGTTCTTC.